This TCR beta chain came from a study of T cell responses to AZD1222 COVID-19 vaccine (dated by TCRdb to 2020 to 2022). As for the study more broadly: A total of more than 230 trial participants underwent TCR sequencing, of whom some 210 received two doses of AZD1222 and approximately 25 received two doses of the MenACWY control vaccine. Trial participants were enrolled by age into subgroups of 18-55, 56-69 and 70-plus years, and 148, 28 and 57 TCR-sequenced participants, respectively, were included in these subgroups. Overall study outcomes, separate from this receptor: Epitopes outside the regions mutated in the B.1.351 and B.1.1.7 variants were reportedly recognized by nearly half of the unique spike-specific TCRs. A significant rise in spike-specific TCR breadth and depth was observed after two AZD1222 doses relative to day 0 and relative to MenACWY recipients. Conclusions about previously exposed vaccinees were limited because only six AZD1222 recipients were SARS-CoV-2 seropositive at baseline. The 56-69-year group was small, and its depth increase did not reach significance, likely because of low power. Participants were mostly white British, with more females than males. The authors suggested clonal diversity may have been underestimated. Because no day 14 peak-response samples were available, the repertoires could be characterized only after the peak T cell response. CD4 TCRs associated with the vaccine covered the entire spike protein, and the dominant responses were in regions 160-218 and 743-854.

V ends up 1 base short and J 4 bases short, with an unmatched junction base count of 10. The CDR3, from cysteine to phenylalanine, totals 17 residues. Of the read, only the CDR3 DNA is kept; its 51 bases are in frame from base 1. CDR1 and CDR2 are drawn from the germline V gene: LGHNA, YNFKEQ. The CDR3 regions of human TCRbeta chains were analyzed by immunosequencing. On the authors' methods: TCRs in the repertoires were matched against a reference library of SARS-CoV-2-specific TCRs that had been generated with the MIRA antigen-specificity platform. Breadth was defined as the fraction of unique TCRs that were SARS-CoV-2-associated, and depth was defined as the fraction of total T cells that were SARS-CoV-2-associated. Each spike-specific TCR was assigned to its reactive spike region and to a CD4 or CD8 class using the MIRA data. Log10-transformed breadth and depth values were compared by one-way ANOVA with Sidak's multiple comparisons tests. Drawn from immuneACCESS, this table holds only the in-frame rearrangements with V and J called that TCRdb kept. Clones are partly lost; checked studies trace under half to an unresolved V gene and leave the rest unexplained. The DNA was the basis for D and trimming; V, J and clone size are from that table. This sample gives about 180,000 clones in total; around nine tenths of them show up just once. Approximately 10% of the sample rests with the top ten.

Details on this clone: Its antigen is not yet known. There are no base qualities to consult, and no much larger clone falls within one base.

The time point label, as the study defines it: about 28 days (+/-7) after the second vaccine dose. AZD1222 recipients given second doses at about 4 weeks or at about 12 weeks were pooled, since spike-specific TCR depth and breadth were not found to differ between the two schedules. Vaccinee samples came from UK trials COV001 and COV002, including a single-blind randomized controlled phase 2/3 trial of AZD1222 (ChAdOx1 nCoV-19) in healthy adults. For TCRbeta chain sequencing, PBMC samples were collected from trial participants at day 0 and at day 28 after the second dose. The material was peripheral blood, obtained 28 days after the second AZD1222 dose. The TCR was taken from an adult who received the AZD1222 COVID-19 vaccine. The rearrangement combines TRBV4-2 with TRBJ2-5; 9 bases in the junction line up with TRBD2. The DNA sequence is TGTGCCAGCAGCCAAGGAGGGCTGGCGGGGGGGCCAGAGACCCAGTACTTC. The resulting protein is CASSQGGLAGGPETQYF.